The clone carrying this T cell receptor beta chain was seen many times. Its antigen is unidentified. The data belong to a study of early T cells in non-severe SARS-CoV-2 infection. Across the study: Chains were unpaired, as sequencing was done on bulk RNA from unsorted whole blood. Broader study findings: The study's VDJdb matching favored anti-spike CD8 responses and missed private and CD4 specificities.

Individually, cDNA molecules had unique molecular identifiers attached to them. TCRdb re-called the 5' RACE reads through MiXCR, storing one row per CDR3 protein. The sample includes about 61,000 distinct CDR3 sequences, 10% to 11% of them seen just once. CDR3 length: 16 residues. Germline assignment: CDR1 ENHRY and CDR2 SYGVKD. Trimming pared 4 bases from V and 2 bases from J, leaving 15 bases between. The source is an adult who was a healthcare worker with PCR-confirmed SARS-CoV-2 infection or an uninfected control (not recorded which). The chain couples TRBV10-3 to TRBJ2-1, with a tentative D call TRBD1 (6 bases). The specimen was whole blood. CDR3 loop: CAISAHRDTAYNEQFF. The CDR3, as DNA: TGTGCCATCAGTGCCCACCGGGACACAGCCTACAATGAGCAGTTCTTC.